This T cell receptor (beta chain) was retrieved from a study of read filtering for tumor transcriptome and immune sequencing. Background on the study: Mean patient age was roughly 70 years, range roughly 45 to 85; 17 male, roughly 14 female. Per sample, TCR-region reads ranged about 4.05 to 10.27 million by IR-seq, roughly 80 to 1273 by RNA-seq.

Study-wide results and caveats: Approximately 80% of IR-seq clonotypes had one read, totaling about 3.5% of reads; RNA-seq: 74.6% and 44.6%. Dropping single-read clonotypes raised IR-seq and RNA-seq shared-clonotype correlation.

The table lists this clonotype with many counts. Its antigen is as yet unknown. The library was built from approximately 400 ng RNA with molecular barcoded adaptors for alpha/delta and beta/gamma chains. MiXCR was run by TCRdb on the reads, yielding one entry per CDR3 protein. The table has tens of thousands of distinct CDR3 sequences, approximately 14% seen once. The material sequenced was a population of CD138-negative cells sorted from bone marrow. The TCR originated in a donor at least 40 years old with multiple myeloma.

CDR3: CASRDWALQQFF. CDR3 DNA sequence: TGTGCCAGCAGAGACTGGGCTTTGCAGCAGTTCTTC. The chain combines TRBV12-3 or TRBV12-4 with TRBJ2-1, with unresolved D. This CDR3 spans 12 amino acids. Trimming shortened V by 6 bases and J by 11 bases, and 14 bases separated the two germline ends.